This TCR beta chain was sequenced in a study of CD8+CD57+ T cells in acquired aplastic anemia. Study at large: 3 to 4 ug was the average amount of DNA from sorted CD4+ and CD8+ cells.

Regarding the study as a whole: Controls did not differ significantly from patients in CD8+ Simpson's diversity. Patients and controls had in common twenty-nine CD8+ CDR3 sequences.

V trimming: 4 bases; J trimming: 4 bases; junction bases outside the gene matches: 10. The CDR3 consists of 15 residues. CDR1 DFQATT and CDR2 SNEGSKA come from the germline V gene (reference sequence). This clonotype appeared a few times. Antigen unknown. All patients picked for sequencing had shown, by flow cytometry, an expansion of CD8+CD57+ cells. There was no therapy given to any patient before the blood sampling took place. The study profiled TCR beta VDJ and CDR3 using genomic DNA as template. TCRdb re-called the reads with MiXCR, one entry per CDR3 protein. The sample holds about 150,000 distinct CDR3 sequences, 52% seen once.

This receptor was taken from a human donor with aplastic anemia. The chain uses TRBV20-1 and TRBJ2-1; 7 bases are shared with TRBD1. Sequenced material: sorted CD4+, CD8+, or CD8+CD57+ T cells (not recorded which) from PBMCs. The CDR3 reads CSATRDSRFYNEQFF. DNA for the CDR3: TGCAGTGCTACTAGGGACAGCAGATTTTACAATGAGCAGTTCTTC.